These T cell receptor beta chains were read from a single sample in a study of OX40 agonist ivuxolimab in advanced cancers. Assay: immunoSEQ multiplex PCR; the TCRdb copy retains only in-frame clones and omits some. The sample holds roughly 90,000 clones, about 90% seen once. Source: CD4+ or CD8+ T cells sorted from blood, taken in a trial of the OX40 agonist ivuxolimab. These receptor sequences come from an adult with an advanced solid tumor such as melanoma, head and neck, liver or kidney cancer. Each CDR3 is given with its conserved first and last residue. The order of the fields is D gene, CDR3 length, J gene, V gene, clone size, CDR3 DNA, CDR3 protein. A D gene is named only where the DNA matches it firmly. Clone size is shown for a subset of rows, as once, few, many or a class of expanded clone.

d_gene: TRBD1; len: 13; j_gene: TRBJ2-7; v_gene: TRBV29-1; abundance: -; CDR3nt: TGCAGCGTTACCGGGACAGGGACGTACGAGCAGTACTTC; CDR3aa: CSVTGTGTYEQYF
d_gene: TRBD1; len: 15; j_gene: TRBJ1-1; v_gene: TRBV9; abundance: -; CDR3nt: TGTGCCAGCAGCGTAGCCGGACAGGAGAACACTGAAGCTTTCTTT; CDR3aa: CASSVAGQENTEAFF
d_gene: -; len: 11; j_gene: TRBJ1-2; v_gene: TRBV29-1; abundance: -; CDR3nt: TGCAGCGCAACGGACAGCTATGGCTACACCTTC; CDR3aa: CSATDSYGYTF
d_gene: TRBD2; len: 16; j_gene: TRBJ2-3; v_gene: TRBV7-2; abundance: -; CDR3nt: TGTGCCAGCACCCGATCTGCTAGCGGGAGAACAGATACGCAGTATTTT; CDR3aa: CASTRSASGRTDTQYF
d_gene: TRBD1; len: 15; j_gene: TRBJ1-1; v_gene: TRBV5-1; abundance: -; CDR3nt: TGCGCCAGCAGCTTTGGACAGGGGTTGAACACTGAAGCTTTCTTT; CDR3aa: CASSFGQGLNTEAFF
d_gene: -; len: 11; j_gene: TRBJ2-2; v_gene: TRBV27; abundance: -; CDR3nt: TGTGCCAGCAGATTTACCGGGGAGCTGTTTTTT; CDR3aa: CASRFTGELFF
d_gene: -; len: 16; j_gene: TRBJ1-2; v_gene: TRBV4-2; abundance: -; CDR3nt: TGTGCCAGCAGCTCGCCTGGAGATAGCTACTATGATGGCTACACCTTC; CDR3aa: CASSSPGDSYYDGYTF
d_gene: -; len: 11; j_gene: TRBJ1-4; v_gene: TRBV30; abundance: -; CDR3nt: TGTGCCTGGTCCGAGTGGGAAAAACTGTTTTTT; CDR3aa: CAWSEWEKLFF
d_gene: -; len: 16; j_gene: TRBJ2-1; v_gene: TRBV6-4; abundance: once; CDR3nt: TGTGCCAGCAGTGAGCTGGGAACTGGTGGGGCCAATGAGCAGTTCTTC; CDR3aa: CASSELGTGGANEQFF
d_gene: TRBD2; len: 14; j_gene: TRBJ2-3; v_gene: TRBV27; abundance: -; CDR3nt: TGTGCCAGCAGTTGGAGCGGGGGCACAGATACGCAGTATTTT; CDR3aa: CASSWSGGTDTQYF
d_gene: TRBD1; len: 14; j_gene: TRBJ2-7; v_gene: TRBV5-1; abundance: -; CDR3nt: TGCGCCAGCAGCGGGACAGGGGATTCCTACGAGCAGTACTTC; CDR3aa: CASSGTGDSYEQYF
d_gene: -; len: 13; j_gene: TRBJ1-1; v_gene: TRBV29-1; abundance: -; CDR3nt: TGCAGCGGGAGGGACGAGGGAGTAGTAGTAGCTTTCTTT; CDR3aa: CSGRDEGVVVAFF
d_gene: -; len: 11; j_gene: TRBJ1-6; v_gene: TRBV30; abundance: -; CDR3nt: TGTGCCTGGAGTAGAGATTCACCCCTCCACTTT; CDR3aa: CAWSRDSPLHF
d_gene: -; len: 16; j_gene: TRBJ2-7; v_gene: TRBV6-5; abundance: -; CDR3nt: TGTGCCAGCAGTTACTCGATCTGGGGGGCCAAGAACGAGCAGTACTTC; CDR3aa: CASSYSIWGAKNEQYF
d_gene: -; len: 14; j_gene: TRBJ1-2; v_gene: TRBV18; abundance: -; CDR3nt: TGTGCCAGCTCACAGGACGGATTCAACTATGGCTACACCTTC; CDR3aa: CASSQDGFNYGYTF
d_gene: TRBD1; len: 15; j_gene: TRBJ1-1; v_gene: TRBV19; abundance: -; CDR3nt: TGTGCCAGTAGTCCCTACAGGGGGCAGGTAACTGAAGCTTTCTTT; CDR3aa: CASSPYRGQVTEAFF
d_gene: -; len: 15; j_gene: TRBJ1-1; v_gene: TRBV7-9; abundance: -; CDR3nt: TGTGCCAGCAGCTTAAGTTTTGACAGTCGGACTGAAGCTTTCTTT; CDR3aa: CASSLSFDSRTEAFF
d_gene: -; len: 12; j_gene: TRBJ2-2; v_gene: TRBV7-6; abundance: -; CDR3nt: TGTGCCAGCAGCGCACGACCCGGGGAGCTGTTTTTT; CDR3aa: CASSARPGELFF
d_gene: -; len: 12; j_gene: TRBJ2-3; v_gene: TRBV6-5; abundance: -; CDR3nt: TGTGCCAGCAGTTCACCCACAGATACGCAGTATTTT; CDR3aa: CASSSPTDTQYF
d_gene: -; len: 12; j_gene: TRBJ1-1; v_gene: TRBV9; abundance: -; CDR3nt: TGTGCCAGCAGCCAGACGACAGGACAAGCTTTCTTT; CDR3aa: CASSQTTGQAFF
d_gene: -; len: 14; j_gene: TRBJ1-1; v_gene: TRBV11-2; abundance: -; CDR3nt: TGTGCCAGCAGCTTTGGGGTGAGGGGGAGAGGAGCTTTCTTT; CDR3aa: CASSFGVRGRGAFF
d_gene: -; len: 14; j_gene: TRBJ2-7; v_gene: TRBV10-2; abundance: -; CDR3nt: TGCGCCAGCAGTATCTCCTTAGTCGGCTACGAGCAGTACTTC; CDR3aa: CASSISLVGYEQYF
d_gene: -; len: 14; j_gene: TRBJ2-3; v_gene: TRBV11-3; abundance: -; CDR3nt: TGTGCCAGCAGCCCCCGCCCCCGGACAGATACGCAGTATTTT; CDR3aa: CASSPRPRTDTQYF
d_gene: -; len: 13; j_gene: TRBJ1-1; v_gene: TRBV29-1; abundance: -; CDR3nt: TGCAGCGCCCCCGGGGCGGGGGCCACTGAAGCTTTCTTT; CDR3aa: CSAPGAGATEAFF
d_gene: TRBD1; len: 17; j_gene: TRBJ1-6; v_gene: TRBV27; abundance: -; CDR3nt: TGTGCCAGCAGCTTCAGGGGGGCTTCAGGGAGTAATTCACCCCTCCACTTT; CDR3aa: CASSFRGASGSNSPLHF
d_gene: TRBD2; len: 14; j_gene: TRBJ2-5; v_gene: TRBV13; abundance: -; CDR3nt: TGTGCCAGCAGCTTACAGGGACTACAAGAGACCCAGTACTTC; CDR3aa: CASSLQGLQETQYF
d_gene: -; len: 13; j_gene: TRBJ2-3; v_gene: TRBV7-9; abundance: -; CDR3nt: TGTGCCAGCAGCTACGGAGGCACAGATACGCAGTATTTT; CDR3aa: CASSYGGTDTQYF
d_gene: -; len: 13; j_gene: TRBJ2-3; v_gene: TRBV10-3; abundance: once; CDR3nt: TGTGCCATCAGTGATGTGAGCACAGATACGCAGTATTTT; CDR3aa: CAISDVSTDTQYF
d_gene: -; len: 18; j_gene: TRBJ1-3; v_gene: TRBV28; abundance: -; CDR3nt: TGTGCCAGCAGTTCCTGGATCGACGGGGGCGGGCTGGGGGACACCATATATTTT; CDR3aa: CASSSWIDGGGLGDTIYF
d_gene: TRBD1; len: 15; j_gene: TRBJ2-7; v_gene: TRBV6-6; abundance: once; CDR3nt: TGTGCCAGCAGTTACGCGAGGGACAGGTTAAACGAGCAGTACTTC; CDR3aa: CASSYARDRLNEQYF
d_gene: -; len: 14; j_gene: TRBJ1-5; v_gene: TRBV6-1; abundance: few; CDR3nt: TGTGCCAGCACTCAGGGATATAGCAATCAGCCCCAGCATTTT; CDR3aa: CASTQGYSNQPQHF
d_gene: TRBD2; len: 15; j_gene: TRBJ2-1; v_gene: TRBV5-1; abundance: -; CDR3nt: TGCGCCAGCAGCTTGGATAGCGGGCAAAAAAATGAGCAGTTCTTC; CDR3aa: CASSLDSGQKNEQFF
d_gene: -; len: 13; j_gene: TRBJ2-5; v_gene: TRBV4-1; abundance: -; CDR3nt: TGCGCCAGCAGCCAGGGTAGGCGGGAGACCCAGTACTTC; CDR3aa: CASSQGRRETQYF
d_gene: TRBD1; len: 12; j_gene: TRBJ1-2; v_gene: TRBV4-1; abundance: few; CDR3nt: TGCGCCAGCAGCCAAATGGGACAGGGCTACACCTTC; CDR3aa: CASSQMGQGYTF
d_gene: TRBD2; len: 16; j_gene: TRBJ2-3; v_gene: TRBV27; abundance: -; CDR3nt: TGTGCCAGCAGTCCAAGACTAGCGGGGCCCACAGATACGCAGTATTTT; CDR3aa: CASSPRLAGPTDTQYF
d_gene: TRBD1; len: 16; j_gene: TRBJ2-7; v_gene: TRBV28; abundance: -; CDR3nt: TGTGCCAGCAGTTCCCCCAGGGGGCCTAGCTCCTACGAGCAGTACTTC; CDR3aa: CASSSPRGPSSYEQYF
d_gene: TRBD1; len: 15; j_gene: TRBJ2-1; v_gene: TRBV15; abundance: once; CDR3nt: TGTGCCACCAGCAGTTACGGGACAGGGGTGGGTGAGCAGTTCTTC; CDR3aa: CATSSYGTGVGEQFF
d_gene: -; len: 12; j_gene: TRBJ1-5; v_gene: TRBV19; abundance: -; CDR3nt: TGTGCCAGTGAAGTAGGAAATCAGCCCCAGCATTTT; CDR3aa: CASEVGNQPQHF
d_gene: -; len: 13; j_gene: TRBJ1-3; v_gene: TRBV7-2; abundance: -; CDR3nt: TGTGCCAGCAGCTCTTTCTCTGGAAACACCATATATTTT; CDR3aa: CASSSFSGNTIYF
d_gene: -; len: 14; j_gene: TRBJ2-3; v_gene: TRBV11-2; abundance: -; CDR3nt: TGTGCCAGCAGTCCTAACAGGGTTGTAGGTACGCAGTATTTT; CDR3aa: CASSPNRVVGTQYF
d_gene: TRBD1; len: 15; j_gene: TRBJ1-5; v_gene: TRBV6-6; abundance: -; CDR3nt: TGTGCCAGCAGTTACCTCCGGGACAGGAATCAGCCCCAGCATTTT; CDR3aa: CASSYLRDRNQPQHF
d_gene: -; len: 14; j_gene: TRBJ1-5; v_gene: TRBV2; abundance: -; CDR3nt: TGTGCCAGCAGGCCCGGGTTTTTAAATCAGCCCCAGCATTTT; CDR3aa: CASRPGFLNQPQHF
d_gene: -; len: 15; j_gene: TRBJ1-4; v_gene: TRBV5-1; abundance: -; CDR3nt: TGCGCCAGCAGCTTGGGTAAACTCACTAATGAAAAACTGTTTTTT; CDR3aa: CASSLGKLTNEKLFF
d_gene: TRBD1; len: 14; j_gene: TRBJ2-7; v_gene: TRBV6-5; abundance: -; CDR3nt: TGTGCCAGCAGTTTGGACAGGGGAAGGTACGAGCAGTACTTC; CDR3aa: CASSLDRGRYEQYF
d_gene: -; len: 17; j_gene: TRBJ1-4; v_gene: TRBV27; abundance: once; CDR3nt: TGTGCCAGCAGTTCCCGGGTAGAGCTGGCAACTAATGAAAAACTGTTTTTT; CDR3aa: CASSSRVELATNEKLFF
d_gene: -; len: 14; j_gene: TRBJ1-1; v_gene: TRBV7-9; abundance: -; CDR3nt: TGTGCCAGCAGCTTAGGAGGGGTGAACACTGAAGCTTTCTTT; CDR3aa: CASSLGGVNTEAFF
d_gene: -; len: 13; j_gene: TRBJ1-5; v_gene: TRBV5-1; abundance: -; CDR3nt: TGCGCCACCGCCCCTGGTCCAGATCAGCCCCAGCATTTT; CDR3aa: CATAPGPDQPQHF
d_gene: TRBD1; len: 14; j_gene: TRBJ2-7; v_gene: TRBV7-9; abundance: few; CDR3nt: TGTGCCAGCAGCCGAGGACAGGGGTACTACGAGCAGTACTTC; CDR3aa: CASSRGQGYYEQYF
d_gene: -; len: 19; j_gene: TRBJ1-3; v_gene: TRBV19; abundance: -; CDR3nt: TGTGCCAGTAGTATTCCCCGGGACCCGACTCCCTACTCTGGAAACACCATATATTTT; CDR3aa: CASSIPRDPTPYSGNTIYF
d_gene: TRBD1; len: 14; j_gene: TRBJ2-7; v_gene: TRBV27; abundance: -; CDR3nt: TGTGCCAGCAGTGACTTGGGACAGCCTTACGAGCAGTACTTC; CDR3aa: CASSDLGQPYEQYF
d_gene: TRBD2; len: 14; j_gene: TRBJ2-3; v_gene: TRBV7-9; abundance: -; CDR3nt: TGTGCCAGCAGCCTTGGGACTAGCGGGGATACGCAGTATTTT; CDR3aa: CASSLGTSGDTQYF